This T cell receptor (beta chain) was identified during a study of T cells after somatic rescue of genetic block. Sequencing was performed with immunoSEQ multiplex PCR; in TCRdb, only in-frame clones are kept and a portion is missing. The sample has tens of thousands of clones, approximately 90% seen once. The CDR3 consists of 15 residues. Germline CDR1 SGHVS, CDR2 FNYEAQ. Between the trimmed V and J ends, which lost 1 base and 3 bases, there was a span of 11 bases. The rearrangement uses TRBV7-6 and TRBJ2-3; D is unresolved. The receptor comes from a young man. Sequenced sample: peripheral blood mononuclear cells (PBMCs). For the CDR3, the DNA is TGTGCCAGCAGCTTAGGGGTTCTGGGGACAGATACGCAGTATTTT. Encoded protein: CASSLGVLGTDTQYF.